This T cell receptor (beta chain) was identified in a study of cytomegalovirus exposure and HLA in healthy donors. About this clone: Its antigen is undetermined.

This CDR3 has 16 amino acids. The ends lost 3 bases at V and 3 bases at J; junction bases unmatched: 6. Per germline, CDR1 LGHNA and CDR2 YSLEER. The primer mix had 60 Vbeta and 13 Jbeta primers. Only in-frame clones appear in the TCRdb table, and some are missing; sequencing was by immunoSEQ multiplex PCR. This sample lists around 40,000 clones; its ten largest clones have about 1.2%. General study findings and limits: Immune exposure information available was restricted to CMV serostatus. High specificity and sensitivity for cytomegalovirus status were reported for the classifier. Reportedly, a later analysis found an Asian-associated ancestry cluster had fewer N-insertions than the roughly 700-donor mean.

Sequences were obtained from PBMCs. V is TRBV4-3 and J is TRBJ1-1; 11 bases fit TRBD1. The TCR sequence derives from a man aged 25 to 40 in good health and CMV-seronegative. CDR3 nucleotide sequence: TGCGCCAGCAGCCACCACCCGGGACAGGGGGACACTGAAGCTTTCTTT. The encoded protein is CASSHHPGQGDTEAFF.